This TCR beta chain was identified in a study of shared clonotypes between healthy human individuals (TCRdb year 2020). In terms of the full investigation: The cohort comprised a couple of women and a few men aged 18 to 49 years. For each donor, CD4 naive and CD4 memory were each given three plates, CD8 naive was given two plates, and CD8 memory was given one plate. Blood TCR repertoires of a handful of healthy adults were deeply sequenced to estimate repertoire size and the extent of clonotype sharing between individuals. To increase sequencing depth and limit assay-specific biases, TCR repertoire library preparation and sequencing were carried out by different laboratories using diverse techniques. Leukapheresis yielded between about 0.8 and 8.9 billion PBMCs per donor. Study-level results and caveats: Even with the large sequencing depth, rarefaction of the sorted-subset datasets indicated that sequencing was incomplete. Naive subsets generally had larger estimated clonotype richness than memory subsets. Clonotypes shared by all four sorted-subset donors showed higher generation probabilities than non-shared clonotypes. Sampling was restricted to blood, and TCR repertoires in tissues likely differ from the TCR repertoires found in blood. Approximately 4.8% of naive CD4, 3.5% of naive CD8, approximately 2% of memory CD4, and more than 0.35% of memory CD8 clonotypes were shared across a few donors. Based on pairwise subsampling, the degree of clonotype sharing among donors was expected to be affected by sequencing depth. Because the study included a small number of donors, the genetic and exposure-history diversity represented was limited.

CD8 naive samples consisted of CD45RO-negative cells that were positively selected for CCR7, yielding a CD45RA+CCR7+ population without TemRA cells. The donors were healthy, HIV-negative adults with no recently reported acute infections or vaccinations. Every donor was a Caucasian adult living in Nashville, Tennessee, USA. Blood was collected by leukapheresis, and PBMCs were isolated by Ficoll-Histopaque density gradient centrifugation and then cryopreserved in liquid nitrogen vapor phase. Analytical flow cytometry was used to check the purity and quantity of every magnetically sorted T cell population. Genomic DNA was isolated from each sorted fraction and quantified by UV absorbance on a Nanodrop 2000c. As concerns this clone: The antigen it binds to is not known. Base qualities are not at hand, and no much larger clone is one base apart.

Using the deep immunoSEQ assay, multiplex PCR amplified TCR CDR3 regions from genomic DNA. Extracted genomic DNA from each cell subset was spread evenly across all wells of several immunoSEQ 96-well plates, with each plate serving as a replicate. For sorted subsets, about 200 ng genomic DNA, equal to 30,000 or so T cell genomes, was loaded into each replicate PCR. The purified libraries were quantified using a Qubit 3.0 fluorometer, sized with a Bioanalyzer 2100, and then quantified again using the KAPA Library Quantification kit. Every immunoSEQ 96-well plate was sequenced on a dedicated single-read 150-cycle Illumina NextSeq 550 flow cell. From the authors' description of their analysis: Because the immunoSEQ output included only junctional sequences and no quality scores, the filtering could not be the same as the filtering used for full-length reads. To assign V/J genes and CDR3, sequences were annotated against IMGT germline references using PyIR, a Python wrapper for IgBLAST v1.9. Reads were filtered out if the reads had weak V/J assignments (E-value above 1e-6), no CDR3, stop codons, out-of-frame junctions, or ambiguous translated residues. V3J clonotypes were defined by identical inferred V gene, J gene, and CDR3 amino acid sequence. Percentage overlap between repertoires was computed as shared unique clonotypes divided by the size of the smaller repertoire. Repertoire richness was assessed with RTK rarefaction, the Chao1 estimator, and Recon v2.1 estimates of unobserved clonotypes. For all TCRbeta clonotypes obtained by the gDNA method from several donors, generation probabilities were computed with OLGA. Held by TCRdb, this immuneACCESS table contains in-frame sequences only and omits some clones. Under half of the omission traces to an unresolved V gene where checked; the cause of the rest is unknown. V and J calls and clone size are those listed in that table; D and trimming were worked out from the DNA. In all, the sample holds some 2,000,000 clones, and roughly 94% of those were seen once. Roughly 1% of the sample rests with the top ten.

The CDR3 goes from the cysteine to the phenylalanine over 16 residues. The only DNA kept is the CDR3, 48 bases in frame from the first base. The trim is 0 bases for V and 2 bases for J, with a gap of 15 bases between the germline ends. The germline V gene specifies SGHRS as CDR1 and YFSETQ as CDR2. The specimen sequenced was naive CD8+ T cells sorted from blood. In the paper's terms, the cell subset or site label means: CD45RA+CCR7+. The sequence joins TRBV5-1 to TRBJ2-7, with an unclear D gene assignment. This sequence originates from a man aged 18 to 29 in good health. The CDR3 corresponds to CASSLALDTSTYEQYF. The bases read TGCGCCAGCAGCTTGGCCCTCGACACCTCTACCTACGAGCAGTACTTC.